Each of the 3 T cell receptor beta chains below was sequenced from the same sample in a study of radiation and T cells in renal cell carcinoma. The repertoire was sequenced with immunoSEQ multiplex PCR; TCRdb's copy has only in-frame clones and lacks some. The sample lists around 130,000 clones, about 81% occurring once. Indicated time point: blood 2 weeks post-SBRT. Indicated treatment: 15 Gy SBRT to primary tumor, nephrectomy 4 weeks later. Material: blood, obtained from a patient whose treatment included radiotherapy and nephrectomy. Receptor source: a woman in her sixties with renal cell carcinoma.

The J gene is TRBJ1-1, the V gene TRBV18, with a weak D call TRBD1 (5 bases). Germline V gene sequence: CDR1 KGHSH, CDR2 LQKENI. This CDR3 contains 15 residues. Trimming stripped 1 base from V and 3 bases from J, with 12 bases between. The CDR3 sequence: CASSPLTRGDTEAFF. The CDR3 region has the DNA TGTGCCAGCTCACCACTTACTCGGGGGGACACTGAAGCTTTCTTT.

The chain uses TRBV4-2 and TRBJ1-5, with 9 bases fitting TRBD1. CDR3 length: 16 amino acids. V was clipped by 0 bases and J by 6 bases; unmatched bases: 6. CDR1 and CDR2 from the germline V gene are LGHNA and YNFKEQ. The CDR3 DNA sequence: TGTGCCAGCAGCCAAGAGGGGACAGGGTCTACTCAGCCCCAGCATTTT. This translates into CASSQEGTGSTQPQHF.

V and J are TRBV5-1 and TRBJ2-1; D uncertain. The CDR3 is 11 residues long. The V and J ends lost 7 bases and 3 bases respectively, with 5 bases between them. The germline CDR1 and CDR2 sequences are SGHRS and YFSETQ. CDR3 nucleotides: TGCGCCAGCGGGGACTACAATGAGCAGTTCTTC. Translated: CASGDYNEQFF.